This TCR beta chain was sequenced for a study of beta chain features in type 1 diabetes. Study-wide findings and caveats: Shortening of TCRB CDR3s, moderate but significant, appeared in all four CD4+ subsets of Type 1 diabetes patients.

What was sequenced were expressed TCRB transcripts, since all of the isolated RNA had been reverse transcribed. The repertoire was sequenced with immunoSEQ multiplex PCR; TCRdb's copy has only in-frame clones and lacks some. This repertoire shows approximately 58,000 clones, about 64% found once; its top ten account for under 0.3%. This clone was observed a few times. The target antigen is unknown. V dropped 1 base and J dropped 2 bases, with 13 bases sitting between them. CDR1 is GTSNPN and CDR2 is SVGIG in the germline V gene (reference sequence). CDR3 length equals 15 residues. This receptor was taken from a woman aged 30 to 39 with type 1 diabetes. The sample was stem cell memory CD4+ T cells from blood. This sequence joins TRBV30 and TRBJ2-3; a weak D match, TRBD1 (5 bases). As DNA, the CDR3 is TGTGCCTGGAGTGCAGGGAATGGGCTCACAGATACGCAGTATTTT. It is translated as CAWSAGNGLTDTQYF.